This paragraph reports one TCR beta chain. Its matching antigen is unknown. This record comes from a study of cytomegalovirus exposure and HLA in healthy donors. Findings of the study overall: Diagnosis of cytomegalovirus status made by the classifier reportedly showed high specificity and sensitivity.

The PCR was carried out with 60 Vbeta primers and 13 Jbeta primers. Under the authors' procedure: In a later analysis, 70 million to 80 million unique TCR beta chains included roughly 11 million shared by two or more donors. Profiled with immunoSEQ multiplex PCR; TCRdb holds only in-frame clones, not every one. V and J calls and clone size are given by that table; D and trimming were obtained from the DNA. Here the sample table reports about 88,000 clones. The CDR3 runs to 14 residues. Trimming took 6 bases from V and 3 from J, leaving 12 bases between them. Germline values: CDR1 MDHEN, CDR2 SYDVKM. The material sequenced was PBMCs. The TCR sequence derives from a girl between 5 and 17 years old in good health and CMV-seropositive. This chain connects TRBV28 to TRBJ1-5, with D possibly being TRBD1 (6 bases). CDR3 in DNA: TGTGCCAGCAGGATACGACAGGCCAATCAGCCCCAGCATTTT. As protein: CASRIRQANQPQHF.